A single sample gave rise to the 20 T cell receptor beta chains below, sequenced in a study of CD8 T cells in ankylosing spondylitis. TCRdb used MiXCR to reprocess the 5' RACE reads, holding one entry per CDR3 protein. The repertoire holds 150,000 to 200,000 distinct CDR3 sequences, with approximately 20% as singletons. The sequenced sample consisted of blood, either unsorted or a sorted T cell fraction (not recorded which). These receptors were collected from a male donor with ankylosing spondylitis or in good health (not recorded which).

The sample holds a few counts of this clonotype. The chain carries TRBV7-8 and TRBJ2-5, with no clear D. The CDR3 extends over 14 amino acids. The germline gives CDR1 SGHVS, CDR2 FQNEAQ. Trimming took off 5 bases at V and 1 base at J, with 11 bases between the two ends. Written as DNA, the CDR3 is TGTGCCAGCAGCCAAACTAATCTCCAAGAGACCCAGTACTTC. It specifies CASSQTNLQETQYF.

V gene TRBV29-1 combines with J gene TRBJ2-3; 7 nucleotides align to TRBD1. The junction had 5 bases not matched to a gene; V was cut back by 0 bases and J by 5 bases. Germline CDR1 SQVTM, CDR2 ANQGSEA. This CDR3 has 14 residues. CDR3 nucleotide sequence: TGCAGCGTTGAAGATAGGGGGCCCCGAGATACGCAGTATTTT. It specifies CSVEDRGPRDTQYF.

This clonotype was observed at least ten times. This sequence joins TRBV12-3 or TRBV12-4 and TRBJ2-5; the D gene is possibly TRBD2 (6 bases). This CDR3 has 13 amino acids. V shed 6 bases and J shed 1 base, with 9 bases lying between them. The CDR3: CASRGGAQETQYF. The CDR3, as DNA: TGTGCCAGCAGGGGCGGGGCCCAAGAGACCCAGTACTTC.

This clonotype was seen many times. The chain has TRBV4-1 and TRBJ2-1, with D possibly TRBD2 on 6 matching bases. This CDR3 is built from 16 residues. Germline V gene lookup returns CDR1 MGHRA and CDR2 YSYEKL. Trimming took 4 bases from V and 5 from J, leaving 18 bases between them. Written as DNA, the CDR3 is TGCGCCAGCAGCCCCGTCGTCGCGGGAATGAACAATGAGCAGTTCTTC. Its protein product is CASSPVVAGMNNEQFF.

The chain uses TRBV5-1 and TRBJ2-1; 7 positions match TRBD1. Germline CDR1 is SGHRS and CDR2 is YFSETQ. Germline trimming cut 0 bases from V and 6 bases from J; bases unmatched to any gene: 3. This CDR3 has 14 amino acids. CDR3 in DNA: TGCGCCAGCAGCTTGGGACAGGGACCCAATGAGCAGTTCTTC. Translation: CASSLGQGPNEQFF.

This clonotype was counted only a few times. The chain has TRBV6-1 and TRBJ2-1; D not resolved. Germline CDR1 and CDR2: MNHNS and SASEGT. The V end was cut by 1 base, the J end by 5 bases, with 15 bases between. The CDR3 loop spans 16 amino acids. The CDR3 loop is CASSEGIWGVDNEQFF. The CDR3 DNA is TGTGCCAGCAGTGAAGGCATTTGGGGTGTAGACAATGAGCAGTTCTTC.

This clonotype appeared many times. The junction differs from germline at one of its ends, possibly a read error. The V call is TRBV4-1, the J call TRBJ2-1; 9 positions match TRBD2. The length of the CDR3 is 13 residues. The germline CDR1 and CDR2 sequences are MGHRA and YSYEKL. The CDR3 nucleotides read TGCGCCAGCAGCCAAACTAGCGGGCCCCCTTCTCTCTTC. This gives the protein CASSQTSGPPSLF.

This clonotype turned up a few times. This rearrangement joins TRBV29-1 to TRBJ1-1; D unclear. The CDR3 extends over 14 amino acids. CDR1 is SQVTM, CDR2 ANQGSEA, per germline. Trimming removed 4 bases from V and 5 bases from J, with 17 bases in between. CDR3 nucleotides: TGCAGCGTTGGAACTATCAACCGAGGGACTGAAGCTTTCTTT. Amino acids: CSVGTINRGTEAFF.

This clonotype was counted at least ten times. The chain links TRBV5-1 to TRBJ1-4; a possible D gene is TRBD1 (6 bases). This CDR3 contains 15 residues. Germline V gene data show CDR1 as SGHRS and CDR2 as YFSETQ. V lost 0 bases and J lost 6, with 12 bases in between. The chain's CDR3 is CASSLGGRGDEKLFF. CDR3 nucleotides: TGCGCCAGCAGCTTGGGCGGCAGGGGAGATGAAAAACTGTTTTTT.

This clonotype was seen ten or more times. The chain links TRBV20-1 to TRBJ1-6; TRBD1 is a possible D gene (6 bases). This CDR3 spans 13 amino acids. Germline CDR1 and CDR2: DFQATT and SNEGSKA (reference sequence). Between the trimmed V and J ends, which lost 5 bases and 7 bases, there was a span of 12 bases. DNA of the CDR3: TGCAGTGCTTTCCGGGACACGAATTCACCCCTCCACTTT. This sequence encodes CSAFRDTNSPLHF.

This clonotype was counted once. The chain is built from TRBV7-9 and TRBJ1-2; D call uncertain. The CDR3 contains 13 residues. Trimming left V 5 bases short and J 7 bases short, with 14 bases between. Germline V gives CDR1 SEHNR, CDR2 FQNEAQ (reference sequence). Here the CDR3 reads CASSPDASRGYTF. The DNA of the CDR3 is TGTGCCAGCAGCCCGGATGCCTCGCGTGGCTACACCTTC. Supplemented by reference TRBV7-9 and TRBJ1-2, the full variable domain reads DTGVSQNPRHKITKRGQNVTFRCDPISEHNRLYWYRQTLGQGPEFLTYFQNEAQLEKSRLLSDRFSAERPKGSFSTLEIQRTEQGDSAMYLCASSPDASRGYTFGSGTRLTVV.

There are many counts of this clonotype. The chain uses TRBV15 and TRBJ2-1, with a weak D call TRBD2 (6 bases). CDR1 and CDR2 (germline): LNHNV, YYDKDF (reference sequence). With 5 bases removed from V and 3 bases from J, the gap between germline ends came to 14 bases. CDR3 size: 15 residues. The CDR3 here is CATSARDSFYNEQFF. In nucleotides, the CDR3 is TGTGCCACCAGCGCTCGGGACTCCTTCTACAATGAGCAGTTCTTC.

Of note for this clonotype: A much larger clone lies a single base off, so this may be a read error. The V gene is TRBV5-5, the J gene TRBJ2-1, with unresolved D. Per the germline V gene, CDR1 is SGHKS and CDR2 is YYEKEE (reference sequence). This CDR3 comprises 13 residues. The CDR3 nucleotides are TGTGCCAGCAGCTTCGCCCCCTACAATGCGCAGTTCTTC. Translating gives CASSFAPYNAQFF.

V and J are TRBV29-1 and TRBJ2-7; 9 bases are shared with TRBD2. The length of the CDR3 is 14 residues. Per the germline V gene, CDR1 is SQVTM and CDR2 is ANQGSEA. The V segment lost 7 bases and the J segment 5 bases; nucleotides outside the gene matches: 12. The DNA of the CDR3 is TGCAGCGCCTGTGGAGCGGGAGGTTCTGACGAGCAGTACTTC. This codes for CSACGAGGSDEQYF.

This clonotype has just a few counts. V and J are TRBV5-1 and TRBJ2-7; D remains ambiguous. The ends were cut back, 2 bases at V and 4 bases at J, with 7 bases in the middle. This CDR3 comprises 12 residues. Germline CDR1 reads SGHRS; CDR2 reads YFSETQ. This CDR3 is CASSFGPYEQYF. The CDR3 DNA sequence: TGCGCCAGCAGCTTCGGACCGTACGAGCAGTACTTC.

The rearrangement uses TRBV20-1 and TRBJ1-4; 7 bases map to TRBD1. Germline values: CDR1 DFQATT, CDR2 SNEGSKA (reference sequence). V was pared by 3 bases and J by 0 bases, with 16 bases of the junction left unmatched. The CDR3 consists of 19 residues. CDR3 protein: CSARSRYRGSIATNEKLFF. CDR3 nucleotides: TGCAGTGCTAGGTCGCGGTACAGGGGCTCTATTGCAACTAATGAAAAACTGTTTTTT.

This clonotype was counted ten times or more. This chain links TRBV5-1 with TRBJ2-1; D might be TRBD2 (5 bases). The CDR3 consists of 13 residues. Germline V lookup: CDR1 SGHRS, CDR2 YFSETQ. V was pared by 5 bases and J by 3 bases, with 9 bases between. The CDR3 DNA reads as TGCGCCAGCAGTATCAGCGGCTACAATGAGCAGTTCTTC. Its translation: CASSISGYNEQFF.

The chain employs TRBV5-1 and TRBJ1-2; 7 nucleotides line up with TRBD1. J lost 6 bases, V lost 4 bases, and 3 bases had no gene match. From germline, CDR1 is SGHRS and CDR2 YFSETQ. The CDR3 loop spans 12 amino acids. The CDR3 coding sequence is TGCGCCAGCAGCGCCGGGACAGATGGCTACACCTTC. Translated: CASSAGTDGYTF.

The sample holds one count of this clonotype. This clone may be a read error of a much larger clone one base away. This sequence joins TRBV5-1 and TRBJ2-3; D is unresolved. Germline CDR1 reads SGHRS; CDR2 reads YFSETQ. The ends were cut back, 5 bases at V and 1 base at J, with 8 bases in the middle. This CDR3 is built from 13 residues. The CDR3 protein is CASRLVGTDTQYF. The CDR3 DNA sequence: TGCGCCAGCAGGTTAGTGGGCACAGATACGCAGTATTTT.

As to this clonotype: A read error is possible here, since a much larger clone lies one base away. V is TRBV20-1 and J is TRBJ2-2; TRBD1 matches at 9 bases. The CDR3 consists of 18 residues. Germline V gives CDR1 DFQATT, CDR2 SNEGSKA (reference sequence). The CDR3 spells CCARDLQGQGPLGRELFF. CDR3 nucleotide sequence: TGCTGTGCTAGAGATCTTCAGGGACAGGGACCCCTAGGGCGGGAGCTGTTTTTT.